These 7 T cell receptor beta chains were all obtained from the same sample, sequenced in a study of T-cell memory formation after mild COVID-19. TCRdb itself ran the 5' RACE reads through MiXCR, one entry per CDR3 protein. The sample carries around 420,000 distinct CDR3 sequences, approximately 24% recorded once. Sequencing was performed on PBMCs or a T cell subset sorted from them (not recorded which). These receptors all come from an adult woman who had mild COVID-19 (a few samples of this study predate the infection). Cell type and time point are not known.

This clonotype showed up many times. V is TRBV29-1 and J is TRBJ2-7; a possible D gene is TRBD2 (6 bases). Germline CDR1 reads SQVTM; CDR2 reads ANQGSEA. V gave up 4 bases and J gave up 2 bases, with 9 bases separating them. The CDR3 runs 12 residues. The CDR3, as DNA: TGCAGCGTTGTAGCGGCCGCCTACGAGCAGTACTTC. This encodes CSVVAAAYEQYF.

The table lists this clonotype with a few counts. The rearrangement joins TRBV4-1 to TRBJ1-5; D is uncertain. V lost 4 bases, J lost 0 bases, and 10 bases lay in between. Germline V lookup: CDR1 MGHRA, CDR2 YSYEKL. This CDR3 spans 15 amino acids. The DNA for the CDR3 is TGCGCCAGCAGCCTCCTTTTTTATAGCAATCAGCCCCAGCATTTT. Encoded protein: CASSLLFYSNQPQHF.

This clonotype occurred a few times. This chain uses TRBV5-1 with TRBJ2-2, with D possibly matching TRBD1 (6 bases). Trimming left V 2 bases short and J 0 bases short, with 11 bases between. The CDR3 is 16 amino acids. Per the germline V gene, CDR1 is SGHRS and CDR2 is YFSETQ. CDR3 protein: CASSFRRTANTGELFF. The DNA of the CDR3 is TGCGCCAGCAGCTTTAGAAGGACAGCGAACACCGGGGAGCTGTTTTTT.

In its sample, this clonotype was seen a few times. The chain couples TRBV24-1 to TRBJ2-3; 10 bases map to TRBD1. This CDR3 is 16 amino acids long. Germline V lookup: CDR1 KGHDR, CDR2 SFDVKD. Unmatched junction bases numbered 5, after V lost 4 bases and J lost 2 bases. The DNA for the CDR3 is TGTGCCACCAGTGAAACGGGACAGGGGTCCACAGATACGCAGTATTTT. This sequence encodes CATSETGQGSTDTQYF.

This clonotype came up a few times. CDR3 residues: CASSLGGGDNYGYTF. DNA for the CDR3: TGTGCCAGCAGCTTAGGAGGGGGCGACAATTATGGCTACACCTTC. This sequence joins TRBV7-8 and TRBJ1-2, with 7 bases lining up with TRBD1. With V trimmed by 1 base and J by 5 bases, 7 bases remained unmatched. Germline CDR1 SGHVS, CDR2 FQNEAQ. The CDR3 sequence is 15 residues long.

V is TRBV7-2 and J is TRBJ2-6; TRBD2 matches 8 bases. The CDR3 has 18 residues. V lost 2 bases to trimming and J lost 0 bases; unmatched junction nucleotides: 6. The germline V gene has CDR1 SGHTA and CDR2 FQGNSA. The CDR3 DNA reads as TGTGCCAGCAGCTTACAAGCGGGAGTACACTCTGGGGCCAACGTCCTGACTTTC. Its protein product is CASSLQAGVHSGANVLTF.

The chain combines TRBV7-9 with TRBJ2-7; no clear D. Between the trimmed V and J ends, which lost 5 bases and 3 bases, there was a span of 8 bases. CDR1 SEHNR and CDR2 FQNEAQ come from the germline V gene (reference sequence). CDR3 size: 12 residues. In nucleotides, the CDR3 is TGTGCCAGCAGCCATCAGAACTACGAGCAGTACTTC. Translating it yields CASSHQNYEQYF.